This T cell receptor beta chain was observed in a study of shared clonotypes between healthy human individuals. The genomic DNA of each subset was split evenly across several immunoSEQ plates. The DNA input per sorted-subset replicate PCR was 200 ng, corresponding to around 28,000 T cell genomes. Profiled with immunoSEQ multiplex PCR; TCRdb holds only in-frame clones, not every one. The table lists under 2.5 million clones, 85% to 95% of them singletons. Per the germline V gene, CDR1 is SGHRS and CDR2 is YFSETQ. The CDR3 extends over 14 amino acids. V was clipped by 4 bases and J by 5 bases, with 16 bases between them.

The specimen was naive CD4+ T cells from PBMCs. Described subset: CD45RA+ positively selected. This chain uses TRBV5-1 with TRBJ2-7; D possibly uses TRBD1 or TRBD2 (5 bases each). This TCR was recovered from a man between 18 and 35 years old in good health. Some clones in this sample may be carry-over from other donors' samples. CDR3 nucleotide sequence: TGCGCCAGCAGCCCCCCTTACTGGGGGAACGAGCAGTACTTC. This gives the protein CASSPPYWGNEQYF.